This T cell receptor beta chain derives from a study of type 1 and type 2 diabetes patients. Study-level information: Participants included type 1 and type 2 diabetes patients plus nondiabetic controls. CD4+ or CD8+ T cells were positively selected from PBMCs with microbeads.

In germline, CDR1 is DFQATT, CDR2 SNEGSKA (reference sequence). The V and J ends lost 5 bases and 4 bases, in that order; junction bases with no gene match: 3. This CDR3 comprises 12 residues. Amplification started from genomic DNA. A primer set of 30 forward and 13 reverse primers amplified the CDR3. Each CDR3 protein is one row after TCRdb ran MiXCR on the multiplex PCR reads. The sample has 250,000 to 300,000 distinct CDR3 sequences, approximately 45% seen once. The genes are TRBV20-1 and TRBJ1-1; 8 bases line up with TRBD1. Input material: peripheral blood mononuclear cells (PBMCs). The clonotype originates from a man aged 18 to 35 with type 2 diabetes. As DNA, the CDR3 is TGCAGTGCTCTCGACAGGGGCACTGAAGCTTTCTTT. Protein product: CSALDRGTEAFF.